This TCR beta chain was retrieved from a study of Graves' ophthalmopathy and Graves' hyperthyroidism. Points from the study as a whole: Built on 13 signatures, a model told ophthalmopathy apart from stable hyperthyroidism with approximately 85% sensitivity and under 83% specificity.

The CDR3 runs 14 residues. V dropped 5 bases and J dropped 4 bases, with 12 bases sitting between them. Germline lookup yields CDR1 SGHAT and CDR2 FQNNGV. The study amplified TCR beta CDR3 regions using RNA transcripts. Investigators did first-round RT-PCR with HTBI primers, then second-round multiplex PCR. TCRdb called the multiplex PCR reads again in MiXCR, with one record for every CDR3 protein. This table holds roughly 170,000 distinct CDR3 sequences, around two fifths found once. Notes on this clonotype: What it binds is unknown.

This chain uses TRBV11-2 with TRBJ1-3, with unresolved D. The clonotype comes from a man between 25 and 39 years old with Graves' ophthalmopathy. What was sequenced was peripheral blood. The CDR3 spells CASSGPDPGNTIYF. The CDR3 DNA sequence: TGTGCCAGCAGCGGGCCAGACCCCGGAAACACCATATATTTT.